The 12 T cell receptor beta chains below all came from one sample that was sequenced in a study of T cell repertoires in cytomegalovirus infection. TCRdb called the reads again in MiXCR, with one record for every CDR3 protein. Of 630,000 or so distinct CDR3 sequences listed, 20% to 25% are singletons. The material sequenced was CD8+ T cells from PBMCs. These TCRs come from a human donor in good health (CMV status not recorded). Some clones in this sample may be carry-over from other donors' samples.

A note on this clonotype: This likely came from a read error, as a far larger clone is one base away. This CDR3 is missing its conserved last phenylalanine or tryptophan, likely due to a read error. This chain connects TRBV5-6 to TRBJ2-1, with D possibly being TRBD1 (5 bases). Trimming removed 4 bases from V and 2 bases from J, with 7 bases in between. Germline V gives CDR1 SGHDT, CDR2 YYEEEE. This CDR3 is 13 amino acids long. The CDR3, as DNA: TGTGCCAGCAGCCCAGGGACCTACAATGAGCAGTTCTCC. Its protein is CASSPGTYNEQFS.

This clonotype was recorded many times. Written as DNA, the CDR3 is TGTGCCAGCAGTTACGGGGGGACTTACAATGAGCAGTTCTTC. Translated: CASSYGGTYNEQFF. The chain links TRBV6-6 to TRBJ2-1, with a weak D call TRBD2 (6 bases). This CDR3 spans 14 amino acids. V was shortened by 2 bases and J by 4 bases, with 9 bases between the two germline ends. Germline values: CDR1 MNHNY, CDR2 SVGAGI (reference sequence).

The table lists this clonotype with a few counts. The rearrangement links TRBV7-9 to TRBJ1-3; 7 bases are a match to TRBD1. The V gene's germline CDR1 is SEHNR and CDR2 FQNEAQ (reference sequence). With V trimmed by 8 bases and J by 0 bases, 1 base remained unmatched. The CDR3 sequence is 13 residues long. CDR3: CASWDSSGNTIYF. In DNA form, the CDR3 reads TGTGCCAGCTGGGACAGCTCTGGAAACACCATATATTTT. Variable domain in full (rest from reference TRBV7-9 and TRBJ1-3): DTGVSQNPRHKITKRGQNVTFRCDPISEHNRLYWYRQTLGQGPEFLTYFQNEAQLEKSRLLSDRFSAERPKGSFSTLEIQRTEQGDSAMYLCASWDSSGNTIYFGEGSWLTVV.

This clonotype was seen more than once but under ten times. The chain has TRBV6-1 and TRBJ2-3; no clear D gene. Trimming cost V 5 bases and J 0 bases, with 15 bases left between them. The CDR3 length is 16 residues. Germline-derived CDR1 and CDR2 are MNHNS and SASEGT. The CDR3 coding sequence is TGTGCCAGCAGTCCACGGGTTGGGTATAGCACAGATACGCAGTATTTT. Translated: CASSPRVGYSTDTQYF.

This sequence joins TRBV12-3 or TRBV12-4 and TRBJ2-1; a weak D match, TRBD2 (5 bases). The CDR3 contains 13 residues. V lost 5 bases and J lost 6, with 11 bases in between. As DNA, the CDR3 is TGTGCCAGCAGTCCAGGACTGATCAATGAGCAGTTCTTC. Protein: CASSPGLINEQFF.

The chain recombines TRBV15 with TRBJ2-2; D ambiguous. Germline lookup yields CDR1 LNHNV and CDR2 YYDKDF (reference sequence). This CDR3 is built from 13 residues. V was shortened by 3 bases and J by 7 bases, with 9 bases between the two germline ends. This chain's CDR3 is CATSSPGNGELFF. CDR3 coding DNA: TGTGCCACCAGCAGTCCCGGAAACGGGGAGCTGTTTTTT.

The chain combines TRBV7-4 with TRBJ2-7; TRBD2 agrees at 7 bases. In germline, CDR1 is SGHVT, CDR2 SQSDAQ. Trimming cost V 1 base and J 0 bases; bases outside gene matches: 9. The length of the CDR3 is 17 residues. CDR3 loop: CASSLDGGSPGSYEQYF. The CDR3 region has the DNA TGTGCCAGCAGCTTAGACGGGGGGTCACCTGGCTCCTACGAGCAGTACTTC.

Concerning this clonotype: This may stem from a read error, because a much larger clone lies one nucleotide away. The genes are TRBV28 and TRBJ1-1, with D unresolved. This CDR3 contains 13 residues. Germline CDR1 and CDR2: MDHEN and SYDVKM. The CDR3 nucleotides read TGTGCCAGCAGTTTTACCGGGGTTACTGAAGCTATCTTT. It specifies CASSFTGVTEAIF.

V gene TRBV10-3 combines with J gene TRBJ2-5; maybe TRBD2 (7 bases). From germline, CDR1 is ENHRY and CDR2 SYGVKD. V lost 4 bases, J lost 2 bases, and 14 bases lay in between. This CDR3 is 15 amino acids long. The CDR3 nucleotides are TGTGCCATCAGTGCAAGGGGGGGTGGACAAGAGACCCAGTACTTC. Residues: CAISARGGGQETQYF.

Ten or more counts support this clonotype. The chain is built from TRBV7-8 and TRBJ1-3; 7 bases map to TRBD1. The J segment lost 2 bases and the V segment lost 5 bases, leaving 3 bases of the junction unmatched. Germline V CDR1 and CDR2: SGHVS, FQNEAQ. The CDR3 totals 14 residues. The CDR3 DNA is TGTGCCAGCAGCGGTAGGGGGCCTGGAAACACCATATATTTT. Its translation is CASSGRGPGNTIYF.

This chain uses TRBV12-3 or TRBV12-4 with TRBJ2-2; D uncertain. CDR3 size: 11 residues. V shed 7 bases and J shed 6 bases, with 6 bases lying between them. Written as DNA, the CDR3 is TGTGCCAGCATTGAGGCCGGGGAGCTGTTTTTT. Translating gives CASIEAGELFF.

This clonotype was seen ten or more times. The chain combines TRBV7-2 with TRBJ2-5; D call uncertain. Trimming took 2 bases from V and 5 from J, leaving 12 bases between them. This CDR3 comprises 14 residues. CDR1 SGHTA and CDR2 FQGNSA come from the germline V gene. CDR3 amino acids: CASSLWPQEETQYF. CDR3 sequence (DNA): TGTGCCAGCAGCTTATGGCCTCAAGAGGAGACCCAGTACTTC.